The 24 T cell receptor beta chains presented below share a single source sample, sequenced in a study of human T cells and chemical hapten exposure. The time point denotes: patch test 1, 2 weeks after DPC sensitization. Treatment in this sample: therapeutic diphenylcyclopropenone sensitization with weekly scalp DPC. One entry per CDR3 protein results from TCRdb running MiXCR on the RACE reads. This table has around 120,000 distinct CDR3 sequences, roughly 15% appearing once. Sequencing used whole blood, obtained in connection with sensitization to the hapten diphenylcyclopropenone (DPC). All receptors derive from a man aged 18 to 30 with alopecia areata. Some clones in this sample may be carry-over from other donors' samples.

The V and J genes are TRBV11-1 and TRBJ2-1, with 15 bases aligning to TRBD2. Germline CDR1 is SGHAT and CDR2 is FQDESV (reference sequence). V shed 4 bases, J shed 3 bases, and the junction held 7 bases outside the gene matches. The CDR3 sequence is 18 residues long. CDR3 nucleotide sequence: TGTGCCAGCAGCTGGGGACTAGCGGGGGGCTCAATCTACAATGAGCAGTTCTTC. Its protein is CASSWGLAGGSIYNEQFF.

In nucleotides, the CDR3 is TGTGCCAGCAGTTACTCGAGGGGAGGGAGACTGTTTTTT. It specifies CASSYSRGGRLFF. The J gene is TRBJ1-4, the V gene TRBV6-5; possibly TRBD1 for D (5 bases). The germline CDR1 and CDR2 sequences are MNHEY and SVGAGI. V lost 0 bases, J lost 13 bases, and 12 bases lay in between. The CDR3 sequence is 13 residues long.

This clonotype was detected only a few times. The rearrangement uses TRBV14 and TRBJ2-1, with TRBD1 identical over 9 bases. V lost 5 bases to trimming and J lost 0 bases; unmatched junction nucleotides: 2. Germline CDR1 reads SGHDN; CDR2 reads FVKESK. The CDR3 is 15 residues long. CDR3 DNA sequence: TGTGCCAGCAGCTCGACAGGGGGCTCCTACAATGAGCAGTTCTTC. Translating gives CASSSTGGSYNEQFF.

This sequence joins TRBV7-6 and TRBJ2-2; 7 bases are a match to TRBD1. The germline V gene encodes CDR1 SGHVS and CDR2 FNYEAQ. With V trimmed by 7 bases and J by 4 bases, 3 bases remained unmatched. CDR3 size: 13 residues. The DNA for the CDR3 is TGTGCCAGCACCACAGGGGTCACCGGGGAGCTGTTTTTT. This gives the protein CASTTGVTGELFF.

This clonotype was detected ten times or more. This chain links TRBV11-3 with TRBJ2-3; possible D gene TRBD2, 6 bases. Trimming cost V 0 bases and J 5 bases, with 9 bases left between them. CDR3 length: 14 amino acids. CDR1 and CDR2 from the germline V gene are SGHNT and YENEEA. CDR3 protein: CASSLDGGKDTQYF. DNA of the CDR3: TGTGCCAGCAGCTTAGATGGCGGGAAAGATACGCAGTATTTT.

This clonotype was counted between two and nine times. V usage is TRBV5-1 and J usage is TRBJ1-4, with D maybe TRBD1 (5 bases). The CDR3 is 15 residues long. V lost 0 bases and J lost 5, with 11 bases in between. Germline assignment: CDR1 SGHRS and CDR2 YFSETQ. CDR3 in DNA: TGCGCCAGCAGCTTGGTAGACGGGACGAATGAAAAACTGTTTTTT. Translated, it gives CASSLVDGTNEKLFF.

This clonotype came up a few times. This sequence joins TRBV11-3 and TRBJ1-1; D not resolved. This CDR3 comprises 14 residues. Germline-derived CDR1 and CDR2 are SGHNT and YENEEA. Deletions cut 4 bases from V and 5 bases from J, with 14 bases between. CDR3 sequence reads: CASSSPLDWTEAFF. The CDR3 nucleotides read TGTGCCAGCAGCTCGCCCTTGGACTGGACTGAAGCTTTCTTT.

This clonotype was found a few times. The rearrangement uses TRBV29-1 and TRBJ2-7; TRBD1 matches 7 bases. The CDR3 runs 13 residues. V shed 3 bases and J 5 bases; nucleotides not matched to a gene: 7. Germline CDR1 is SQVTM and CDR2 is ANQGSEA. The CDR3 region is CSVEKQGIHEQYF. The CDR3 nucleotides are TGCAGCGTTGAGAAACAGGGGATCCACGAGCAGTACTTC.

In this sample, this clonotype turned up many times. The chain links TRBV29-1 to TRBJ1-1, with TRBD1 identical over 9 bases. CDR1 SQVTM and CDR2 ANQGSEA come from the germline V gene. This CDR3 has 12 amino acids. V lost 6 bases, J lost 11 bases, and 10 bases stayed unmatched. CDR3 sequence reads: CSVAGTGFGAFF. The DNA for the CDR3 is TGCAGCGTAGCCGGGACAGGGTTCGGTGCTTTCTTT.

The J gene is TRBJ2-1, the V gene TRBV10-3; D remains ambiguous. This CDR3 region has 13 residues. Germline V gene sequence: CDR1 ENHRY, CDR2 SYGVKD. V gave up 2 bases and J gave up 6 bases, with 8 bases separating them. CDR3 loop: CAISEGSSNEQFF. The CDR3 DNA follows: TGTGCCATCAGTGAGGGGTCCAGCAATGAGCAGTTCTTC.

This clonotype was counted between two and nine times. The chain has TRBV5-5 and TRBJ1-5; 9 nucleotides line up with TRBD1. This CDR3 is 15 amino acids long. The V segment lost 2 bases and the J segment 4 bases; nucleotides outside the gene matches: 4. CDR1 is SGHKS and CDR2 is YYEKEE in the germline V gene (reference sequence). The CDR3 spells CASSFQTGGNQPQHF. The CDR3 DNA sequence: TGTGCCAGCAGCTTCCAGACAGGGGGAAATCAGCCCCAGCATTTT.

In DNA form, the CDR3 reads TGTGCCAGTAGTCCGAACCGGGCGGGAAGGGGAAATCAGCCCCAGCATTTT. As protein: CASSPNRAGRGNQPQHF. The V and J genes are TRBV19 and TRBJ1-5; perhaps TRBD1 as D (5 bases). The length of the CDR3 is 17 residues. The ends were cut back, 5 bases at V and 4 bases at J, with 21 bases in the middle. The V gene's germline CDR1 is LNHDA and CDR2 SQIVND (reference sequence). Filled out from reference TRBV19 and TRBJ1-5, the complete variable domain reads DGGITQSPKYLFRKEGQNVTLSCEQNLNHDAMYWYRQDPGQGLRLIYYSQIVNDFQKGDIAEGYSVSREKKESFPLTVTSAQKNPTAFYLCASSPNRAGRGNQPQHFGDGTRLSIL.

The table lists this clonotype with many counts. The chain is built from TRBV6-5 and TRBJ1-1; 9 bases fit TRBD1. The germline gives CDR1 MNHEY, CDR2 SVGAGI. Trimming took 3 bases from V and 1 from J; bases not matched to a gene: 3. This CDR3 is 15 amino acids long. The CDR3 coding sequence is TGTGCCAGCAGTTATTCGGACAGGGGGAACACTGAAGCTTTCTTT. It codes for CASSYSDRGNTEAFF.

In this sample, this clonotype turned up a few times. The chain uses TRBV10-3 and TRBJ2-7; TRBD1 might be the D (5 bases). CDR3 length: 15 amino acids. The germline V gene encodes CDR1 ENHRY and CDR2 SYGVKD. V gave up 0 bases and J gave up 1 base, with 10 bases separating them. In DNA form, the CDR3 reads TGTGCCATCAGTGAGTCGAGCAGGGATTCCTACGAGCAGTACTTC. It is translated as CAISESSRDSYEQYF.

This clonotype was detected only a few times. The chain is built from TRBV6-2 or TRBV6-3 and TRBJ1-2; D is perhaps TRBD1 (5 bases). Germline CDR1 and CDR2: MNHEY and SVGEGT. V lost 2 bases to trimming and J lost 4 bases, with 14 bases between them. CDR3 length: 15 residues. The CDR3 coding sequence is TGTGCCAGCAGTTACAGCCGGACAACTAGCTATGGCTACACCTTC. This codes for CASSYSRTTSYGYTF.

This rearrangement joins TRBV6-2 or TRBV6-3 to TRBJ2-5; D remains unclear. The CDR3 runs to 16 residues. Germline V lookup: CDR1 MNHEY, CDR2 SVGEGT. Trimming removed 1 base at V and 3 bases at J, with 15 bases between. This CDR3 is CASSYLQRHEEETQYF. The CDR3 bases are TGTGCCAGCAGTTACTTACAAAGACACGAGGAAGAGACCCAGTACTTC.

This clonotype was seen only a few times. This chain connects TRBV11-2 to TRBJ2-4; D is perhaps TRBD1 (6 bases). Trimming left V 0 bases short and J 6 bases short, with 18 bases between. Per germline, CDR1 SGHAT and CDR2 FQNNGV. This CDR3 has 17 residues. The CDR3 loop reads CASSLDHLWQGLNIQYF. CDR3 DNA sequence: TGTGCCAGCAGCTTAGATCACTTATGGCAGGGGTTAAACATTCAGTACTTC.

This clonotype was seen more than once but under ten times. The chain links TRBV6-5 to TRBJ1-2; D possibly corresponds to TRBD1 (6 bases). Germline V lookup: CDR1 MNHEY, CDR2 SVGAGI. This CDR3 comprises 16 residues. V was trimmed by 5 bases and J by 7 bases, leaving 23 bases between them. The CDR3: CASSTPARGRTSGYTF. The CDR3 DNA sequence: TGTGCCAGCAGTACCCCGGCCAGGGGTAGAACTTCTGGCTACACCTTC.

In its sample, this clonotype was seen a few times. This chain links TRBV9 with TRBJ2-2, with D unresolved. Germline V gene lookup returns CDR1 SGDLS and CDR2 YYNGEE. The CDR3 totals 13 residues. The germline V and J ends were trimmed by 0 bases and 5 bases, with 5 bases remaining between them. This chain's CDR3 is CASSVAETGELFF. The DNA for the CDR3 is TGTGCCAGCAGCGTAGCTGAGACCGGGGAGCTGTTTTTT.

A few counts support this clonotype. As DNA, the CDR3 is TGTGCCAGCAGCAAGCAGAACCTCAATCAGCCCCAGCATTTT. It translates to CASSKQNLNQPQHF. The V and J genes are TRBV9 and TRBJ1-5, with D uncertain. The V and J ends lost 4 bases and 3 bases respectively, with 11 bases between them. The length of the CDR3 is 14 residues. Looked up from germline, CDR1 is SGDLS and CDR2 is YYNGEE.

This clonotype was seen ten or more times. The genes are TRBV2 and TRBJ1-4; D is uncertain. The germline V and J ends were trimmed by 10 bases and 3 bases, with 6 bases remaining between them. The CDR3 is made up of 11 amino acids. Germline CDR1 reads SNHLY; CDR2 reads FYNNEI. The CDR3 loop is CATGPNEKLFF. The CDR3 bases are TGTGCCACAGGCCCTAATGAAAAACTGTTTTTT.

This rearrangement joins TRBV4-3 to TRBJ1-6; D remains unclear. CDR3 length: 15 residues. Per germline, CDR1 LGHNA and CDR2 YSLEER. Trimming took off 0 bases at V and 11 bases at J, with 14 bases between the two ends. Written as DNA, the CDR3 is TGCGCCAGCAGCCAAGATATCCATGGTAAAGCACCCCTCCACTTT. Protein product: CASSQDIHGKAPLHF.

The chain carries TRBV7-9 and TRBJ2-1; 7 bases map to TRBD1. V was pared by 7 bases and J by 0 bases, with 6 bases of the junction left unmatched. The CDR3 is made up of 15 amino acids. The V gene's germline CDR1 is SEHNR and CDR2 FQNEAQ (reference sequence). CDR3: CASIKNRGSYNEQFF. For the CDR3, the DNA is TGTGCCAGCATCAAAAACAGGGGCTCCTACAATGAGCAGTTCTTC. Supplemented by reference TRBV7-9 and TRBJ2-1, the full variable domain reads DTGVSQNPRHKITKRGQNVTFRCDPISEHNRLYWYRQTLGQGPEFLTYFQNEAQLEKSRLLSDRFSAERPKGSFSTLEIQRTEQGDSAMYLCASIKNRGSYNEQFFGPGTRLTVL.

The CDR3 reads CASSSPGGVDYEQYV. The CDR3, as DNA: TGTGCCAGCAGCTCCCCCGGCGGGGTAGACTACGAGCAGTACGTC. The chain is built from TRBV7-9 and TRBJ2-7; TRBD2 is a possible D gene (6 bases). Trimming took off 4 bases at V and 3 bases at J, with 16 bases between the two ends. There are 15 residues in the CDR3. The germline CDR1 and CDR2 sequences are SEHNR and FQNEAQ (reference sequence).